This TCR beta chain was documented in a study of shared clonotypes between healthy human individuals. Study-wide findings and caveats: Generation probability values for non-shared clonotypes were lower than those for clonotypes shared by all four donors. The naive CD4 repertoires of a handful of donors were compared, and approximately 5.3% of clonotypes were shared.

CDR3 length equals 14 residues. V was pared by 5 bases and J by 10 bases, with 7 bases of the junction left unmatched. Germline CDR1 is MDHEN and CDR2 is SYDVKM. Sorted subsets were amplified in replicate PCRs using about 200 ng DNA, some 31,000 T cell genomes. Libraries were prepared by immunoSEQ multiplex PCR; TCRdb keeps only in-frame clonotypes and omits some of them. Among around 1,000,000 clones, about 80% were seen once, and the ten largest hold 0.89%. The study separated CD4+ cells into CD45RA+ naive and CD45RA-negative memory subsets. Turning to this clone: The antigen remains unidentified.

J is TRBJ1-3 and V is TRBV28; 11 bases align to TRBD1. This receptor was obtained from a man aged 18 to 30 in good health. Some clones in this sample may be carry-over from other donors' samples. The sequenced material came from memory CD4+ T cells from PBMCs. The subset: CD45RA-negative fraction. DNA of the CDR3: TGTGCCAGCAGTACTCCGGGACAGGGGGAAACCATATATTTT. Translated: CASSTPGQGETIYF.